The 27 T cell receptor beta chains reported below all come from one sample, sequenced in a study of vaccination and CD4 T cells after COVID-19. Sequencing of cultured CD4+ T cell DNA used the Oncomine TCR Beta short-read assay. TCRdb re-analysed the PCR reads in MiXCR, keeping a single row per CDR3 protein. The repertoire holds roughly 2,500 distinct CDR3 sequences, with about a quarter as singletons. The treatment: approximately nine-day PBMC culture with coronavirus spike peptide pools or control peptides (ViraFEST assay). Pre-COVID-19 pandemic sampling (2011-2018) yielded the unexposed donor's CD4+ T cells. No cognate antigen is known for these TCRs. The specimen was CD4+ T cells from blood, cultured in vitro. These receptors were taken from a human donor in good health.

This clonotype is deemed medium-sized. The J gene is TRBJ1-1, the V gene TRBV6-2 or TRBV6-3; D is undetermined. Trimming took 4 bases from V and 0 from J, leaving 12 bases between them. Germline V gene lookup returns CDR1 MNHEY and CDR2 SVGEGT. CDR3 length equals 15 residues. The CDR3 sequence is CASSWARRMNTEAFF. The CDR3 DNA reads TGTGCCAGCAGTTGGGCCAGAAGAATGAACACTGAAGCTTTCTTT.

The chain joins TRBV5-1 to TRBJ2-1; 8 nucleotides align to TRBD2. J was trimmed by 9 bases and V by 4 bases; bases with no gene match: 9. In germline, CDR1 is SGHRS, CDR2 YFSETQ. The CDR3 runs 14 residues. The CDR3 DNA sequence: TGCGCCAGCAGCCCTCAACCCAGCGGGAGTGAGCAGTTCTTC. Residues: CASSPQPSGSEQFF.

This clonotype turned up a few times. The chain employs TRBV20-1 and TRBJ1-1; the match to TRBD1 covers 7 bases. Germline V gene sequence: CDR1 DFQATT, CDR2 SNEGSKA (reference sequence). The CDR3 has 8 amino acids. The DNA of the CDR3 is TGCACTGCAGGGGGAGCTTTCTTT. Protein sequence: CTAGGAFF.

Judged by abundance, this clonotype is medium-sized. This rearrangement joins TRBV19 to TRBJ2-4, with 12 bases fitting TRBD2. CDR3 size: 17 residues. Germline values: CDR1 LNHDA, CDR2 SQIVND (reference sequence). V lost 10 bases and J lost 0; bases outside the gene matches: 10. The CDR3, as DNA: TGTGCCACTAACGACCTAGCGGGAGGGCTAGCCAAAAACATTCAGTACTTC. Its translation: CATNDLAGGLAKNIQYF.

This clonotype turned up a few times. The chain is built from TRBV7-9 and TRBJ2-3; 11 positions agree with TRBD2. Unmatched junction bases numbered 4, after V lost 3 bases and J lost 5 bases. The CDR3 totals 15 residues. Germline V gene data show CDR1 as SEHNR and CDR2 as FQNEAQ (reference sequence). The chain's CDR3 is CASSFSGGALDTQYF. CDR3 nucleotides: TGTGCCAGCAGCTTTAGCGGGGGGGCACTAGATACGCAGTATTTT.

A few counts support this clonotype. The chain uses TRBV20-1 and TRBJ1-4; no definite D call. V was clipped by 0 bases and J by 8 bases, with 13 bases between them. The CDR3 is 14 residues long. CDR1 is DFQATT and CDR2 is SNEGSKA in the germline V gene (reference sequence). The CDR3 region has the DNA TGCAGTGCTAGAGATCCCTCAGGAGGGGAAAAACTGTTTTTT. Translated: CSARDPSGGEKLFF.

This clonotype turned up a few times. The CDR3 here is CASSPQAGGNTIYF. DNA of the CDR3: TGTGCCAGCAGCCCACAGGCTGGTGGAAACACCATATATTTT. The V call is TRBV7-3, the J call TRBJ1-3; D is possibly TRBD1 (5 bases). Trimming took off 5 bases at V and 3 bases at J, with 11 bases between the two ends. CDR1 and CDR2 from the germline V gene are SGHTA and FQGTGA. The CDR3 has 14 amino acids.

V and J are TRBV2 and TRBJ2-7; D is unclear. CDR1 is SNHLY and CDR2 is FYNNEI in the germline V gene. The CDR3 extends over 14 amino acids. Between the trimmed V and J ends, which lost 2 bases and 0 bases, there was a span of 8 bases. The CDR3: CASSEKGFSYEQYF. The CDR3 nucleotides read TGTGCCAGCAGTGAAAAGGGCTTCTCCTACGAGCAGTACTTC.

V is TRBV19 and J is TRBJ1-4; D uncertain. The CDR3 covers 15 residues. From germline, CDR1 is LNHDA and CDR2 SQIVND (reference sequence). Between the trimmed V and J ends, which lost 5 bases and 10 bases, there was a span of 20 bases. The CDR3 is CASSARRTAHGKLFF. The CDR3 DNA is TGTGCCAGTAGTGCCAGGCGGACCGCGCACGGAAAACTGTTTTTT.

CDR3 amino acids: CSAASSGGAGDTQYF. CDR3 sequence (DNA): TGCAGTGCTGCATCTAGCGGGGGGGCCGGAGATACGCAGTATTTT. This rearrangement joins TRBV20-1 to TRBJ2-3; 12 nucleotides agree with TRBD2. V shed 5 bases and J 5 bases; nucleotides not matched to a gene: 8. This CDR3 has 15 amino acids. Germline V gene sequence: CDR1 DFQATT, CDR2 SNEGSKA (reference sequence).

By sample share, this clonotype is large (0.1 to 1%). The chain uses TRBV19 and TRBJ1-2; D is undetermined. The germline V and J ends were trimmed by 9 bases and 4 bases, with 18 bases remaining between them. Per the germline V gene, CDR1 is LNHDA and CDR2 is SQIVND (reference sequence). This CDR3 comprises 14 residues. The CDR3 nucleotides are TGTGCCAGCATCCCGAAGGGCCCCGTCTATGGCTACACCTTC. It codes for CASIPKGPVYGYTF.

The J gene is TRBJ2-1, the V gene TRBV6-2 or TRBV6-3, with 9 bases lining up with TRBD1. Per the germline V gene, CDR1 is MNHEY and CDR2 is SVGEGT. V shed 6 bases, J shed 0 bases, and the junction held 18 bases outside the gene matches. The CDR3 is 20 amino acids. CDR3 bases: TGTGCCAGCAGCCTACACCGGGACAGGGTGCGGGGGAGCTCCTACAATGAGCAGTTCTTC. It encodes CASSLHRDRVRGSSYNEQFF.

This chain connects TRBV30 to TRBJ2-7; no clear D. This CDR3 region has 14 residues. The germline V gene encodes CDR1 GTSNPN and CDR2 SVGIG (reference sequence). V lost 7 bases and J 7 bases, leaving 23 bases between the germline ends. The CDR3 DNA is TGTGCCTCTACGTACCAGTCCTCTTTGGGGGAGCAGTACTTC. Translated, it gives CASTYQSSLGEQYF.

This clonotype was picked up a small number of times. V usage is TRBV7-9 and J usage is TRBJ2-1, with no clear D. The V end lost 0 bases, the J end lost 8 bases, and 2 bases lay between the germline ends. The CDR3 consists of 11 residues. Germline V lookup: CDR1 SEHNR, CDR2 FQNEAQ (reference sequence). In DNA, the CDR3 is TGTGCCAGCAGCTTAGCCGATGAGCAGTTCTTC. The encoded protein is CASSLADEQFF. Based on the CDR3 plus reference TRBV7-9 and TRBJ2-1, the full variable domain is DTGVSQNPRHKITKRGQNVTFRCDPISEHNRLYWYRQTLGQGPEFLTYFQNEAQLEKSRLLSDRFSAERPKGSFSTLEIQRTEQGDSAMYLCASSLADEQFFGPGTRLTVL.

About this clonotype itself: The junction shows a germline mismatch at one end, possibly a read error. This rearrangement joins TRBV7-8 to TRBJ1-5, with D tentatively TRBD1 (5 bases). The CDR3 sequence is 16 residues long. Germline loops: CDR1 SGHVS, CDR2 FQNEAQ. CDR3 sequence reads: CASRRGTAALNQAQHF. CDR3 nucleotides: TGTGCCAGCCGCCGAGGGACCGCCGCGCTCAATCAGGCCCAGCATTTT.

This clonotype was observed a few times. The genes are TRBV7-2 and TRBJ2-3; no firm D call. This CDR3 has 13 residues. Germline assignment: CDR1 SGHTA and CDR2 FQGNSA. V lost 1 base and J lost 7, with 9 bases in between. The CDR3 here is CASSLEAENTQYF. The CDR3 bases are TGTGCCAGCAGCTTAGAGGCAGAAAATACGCAGTATTTT.

This sequence joins TRBV7-2 and TRBJ1-2, with D unresolved. The CDR3 has 15 residues. V was cut by 5 bases and J by 8 bases, with 21 bases left in between. Per the germline V gene, CDR1 is SGHTA and CDR2 is FQGNSA. Here the CDR3 reads CASSPRARPERGYTF. In nucleotides, the CDR3 is TGTGCCAGCAGCCCGAGGGCCCGACCAGAGAGGGGCTACACCTTC.

This clonotype was counted only a few times. This sequence joins TRBV20-1 and TRBJ2-5; maybe TRBD1 (6 bases). Germline lookup yields CDR1 DFQATT and CDR2 SNEGSKA (reference sequence). The germline V and J ends were trimmed by 0 bases and 5 bases, with 7 bases remaining between them. CDR3 length equals 12 residues. The CDR3 DNA is TGCAGTGCTAGAGATAGGGGGGAGACCCAGTACTTC. It translates to CSARDRGETQYF.

A few counts support this clonotype. The chain links TRBV27 to TRBJ1-6, with 7 bases matching TRBD1. This CDR3 has 14 residues. Losses at the gene ends were 8 bases for V and 9 bases for J; bases not matched to a gene: 10. The V gene's germline CDR1 is MNHEY and CDR2 SMNVEV (reference sequence). The CDR3, as DNA: TGTGCCAGCGGGGTGGACAGGCCCGCTTCACCCCTCCACTTT. Translated, it gives CASGVDRPASPLHF.

This clonotype is classed as medium-sized. This rearrangement joins TRBV6-1 to TRBJ1-6, with no clear D. Trimming shortened V by 3 bases and J by 2 bases, and 5 bases separated the two germline ends. This CDR3 spans 14 amino acids. CDR1 MNHNS and CDR2 SASEGT come from the germline V gene. The CDR3 DNA reads TGTGCCAGCAGTGAGTCGGCCTATAATTCACCCCTCCACTTT. Its protein is CASSESAYNSPLHF.

The V and J genes are TRBV7-3 and TRBJ2-1, with D tentatively TRBD2 (5 bases). The germline V gene has CDR1 SGHTA and CDR2 FQGTGA. Trimming shortened V by 0 bases and J by 1 base, and 7 bases separated the two germline ends. The CDR3 loop spans 15 amino acids. The CDR3 region has the DNA TGTGCCAGCAGCTTAACAGCGGCATCCTACAATGAGCAGTTCTTC. It is translated as CASSLTAASYNEQFF.

The J gene is TRBJ2-7, the V gene TRBV28, with D possibly being TRBD2 (5 bases). Germline CDR1 and CDR2: MDHEN and SYDVKM. V dropped 8 bases and J dropped 1 base, with 15 bases sitting between them. The CDR3 spans 14 residues. The CDR3 loop is CASGAGGSSYEQYF. In DNA, the CDR3 is TGTGCCAGCGGTGCAGGAGGTTCGTCCTACGAGCAGTACTTC.

This clonotype was detected only a few times. The chain combines TRBV25-1 with TRBJ1-3, with D possibly being TRBD1 (5 bases). V dropped 1 base and J dropped 1 base, with 5 bases sitting between them. Germline V CDR1 and CDR2: MGHDK, SYGVNS. The length of the CDR3 is 14 residues. The chain's CDR3 is CASSESGSGNTIYF. The DNA for the CDR3 is TGTGCCAGCAGTGAATCAGGGTCTGGAAACACCATATATTTT.

The V and J genes are TRBV6-1 and TRBJ2-7; 8 bases align to TRBD2. V shed 1 base, J shed 4 bases, and the junction held 9 bases outside the gene matches. The CDR3 runs 16 residues. Germline lookup yields CDR1 MNHNS and CDR2 SASEGT. The CDR3 sequence is CASSEGAGVIPYEQYF. The DNA of the CDR3 is TGTGCCAGCAGTGAAGGAGCGGGAGTGATTCCATACGAGCAGTACTTC.

The chain has TRBV24-1 and TRBJ1-2, with TRBD1 matching 7 bases. The J segment lost 4 bases and the V segment lost 1 base, leaving 2 bases of the junction unmatched. Germline-derived CDR1 and CDR2 are KGHDR and SFDVKD. This CDR3 comprises 14 residues. Here the CDR3 reads CATSDFGTAYGYTF. CDR3 DNA sequence: TGTGCCACCAGTGATTTCGGGACAGCCTATGGCTACACCTTC.

This chain uses TRBV7-2 with TRBJ2-4, with 8 bases aligning to TRBD1. V dropped 5 bases and J dropped 7; count of bases not matched to a gene: 7. Germline V lookup: CDR1 SGHTA, CDR2 FQGNSA. The CDR3 runs 14 residues. The CDR3 DNA sequence: TGTGCCAGCAGCATTAACAGGGGGGAGAACATTCAGTACTTC. Residues: CASSINRGENIQYF.

There are a few counts of this clonotype. In DNA, the CDR3 is TGTGCCAGCAGTTCCCCCCCAGGGTTCAACACTGAAGCTTTCTTT. This codes for CASSSPPGFNTEAFF. V gene TRBV6-5 combines with J gene TRBJ1-1, with D perhaps matching TRBD1 (5 bases). Germline-derived CDR1 and CDR2 are MNHEY and SVGAGI. This CDR3 is built from 15 residues. V was trimmed by 4 bases and J by 2 bases, leaving 14 bases between them.